The clone carrying this T cell receptor (beta chain) was recorded many times. The antigen is unknown. Stated time point: newly diagnosed GD, antithyroid drugs for less than 3 months. PBMC-extracted RNA yielded the TCR library. The sample comes from a study of regulatory T cells in long-lasting Graves disease. Findings and caveats of the study: Whereas 966 public clonotypes were shared by new patients, persistent patients shared more, at around 2,700.

Germline loops: CDR1 KGHSH, CDR2 LQKENI. The V end lost 5 bases, the J end lost 5 bases, and 18 bases lay between the germline ends. The CDR3 length is 15 residues. In building TCR beta libraries, iRepertoire HTBI primers were used together with Arm-PCR of CDR3 regions. Per the original methods: Roughly 65 TRBV and around 15 TRBJ segments were identified across samples. One entry per CDR3 protein, called by TCRdb with MiXCR from the multiplex PCR reads. The V and J calls were determined by TCRdb, not by the authors. The sample carries under 300,000 distinct CDR3 sequences, 20% to 25% recorded once. The TCR sequence derives from a female donor with Graves disease. V gene TRBV18 combines with J gene TRBJ2-5; maybe TRBD2 (7 bases). This specimen consisted of peripheral blood mononuclear cells (PBMCs), obtained at new diagnosis, from a patient treated with antithyroid drugs. CDR3 sequence (DNA): TGTGCCAGCTCAATAACGTCACAGGGAGGGGAGACCCAGTACTTC. It specifies CASSITSQGGETQYF.